The TCR beta chain described here comes from a study of blood T cell repertoires in COVID-19. Looking at the study overall: The United States, Italy and Spain were the sources of the acute and convalescent COVID-19 samples. T cells, B-cell-depleted T cells, or PBMCs supplied cDNA or gDNA.

Clones were read by immunoSEQ multiplex PCR, and TCRdb kept only the in-frame ones, dropping some. The profile shows some 170,000 clones, 70% to 90% of them singletons. CDR3 length: 13 amino acids. Germline-derived CDR1 and CDR2 are SGHVS and FNYEAQ. V lost 1 base and J 8 bases, leaving 8 bases between the germline ends. The chain has TRBV7-6 and TRBJ1-4; D uncertain. The sequencing input was peripheral blood. The receptor was derived from a human donor in a cohort sampled during active COVID-19. The CDR3 DNA reads TGTGCCAGCAGCTTAGGGTTGGGCGAAAAACTGTTTTTT. Translating gives CASSLGLGEKLFF.